This T cell receptor (beta chain) was profiled in a study of cytomegalovirus exposure and HLA in healthy donors. Points from the study as a whole: HLA-A and HLA-B allele assignments for most subjects were reportedly predicted accurately using TCR beta sequences.

Worth noting for this clone: Its specificity is unknown.

Researchers ran the PCR with 60 Vbeta and 13 Jbeta primers. The protocol was immunoSEQ multiplex PCR, while the TCRdb copy is restricted to in-frame clones and leaves out a portion. Here the sample table reports roughly 50,000 clones. With 0 bases removed from V and 0 bases from J, the gap between germline ends came to 4 bases. This CDR3 has 14 residues. Germline CDR1 is MGHRA and CDR2 is YSYEKL. This TCR was sampled from a woman aged 40 to 49 in good health and CMV-seronegative. The chain is built from TRBV4-1 and TRBJ2-3; D is unresolved. The sequencing input was PBMCs. The CDR3 region has the DNA TGCGCCAGCAGCCAAGATGGCAGCACAGATACGCAGTATTTT. Residues: CASSQDGSTDTQYF.